Presented here are 12 T cell receptor beta chains from one specimen sequenced in a study of OX40 agonist ivuxolimab in advanced cancers. The data were produced by immunoSEQ multiplex PCR, yet TCRdb's version contains in-frame clones alone and is incomplete. In the table there are 80,000 or so clones, just under 90% of which are singletons. The sample in question was CD4+ or CD8+ T cells sorted from blood, obtained in a trial of the OX40 agonist ivuxolimab. The receptors derive from an adult with an advanced solid tumor such as melanoma, head and neck, liver or kidney cancer.

V and J are TRBV19 and TRBJ1-2, with TRBD1 matching over 7 bases. The CDR3 extends over 13 amino acids. The V and J ends lost 7 bases and 7 bases, in that order; junction bases with no gene match: 9. CDR1 LNHDA and CDR2 SQIVND come from the germline V gene (reference sequence). This chain's CDR3 is CASTRQGGFGYTF. CDR3 bases: TGTGCCAGTACCCGACAGGGAGGATTTGGCTACACCTTC.

This chain uses TRBV5-1 with TRBJ2-6, with D uncertain. The CDR3 length is 15 residues. Looked up from germline, CDR1 is SGHRS and CDR2 is YFSETQ. Trimming removed 0 bases at V and 1 base at J, with 5 bases between. The CDR3 DNA reads as TGCGCCAGCAGCTTGGCCACTTCTGGGGCCAACGTCCTGACTTTC. Translated, it gives CASSLATSGANVLTF.

The chain uses TRBV5-1 and TRBJ2-1; unclear D gene. Germline-derived CDR1 and CDR2 are SGHRS and YFSETQ. The CDR3 spans 14 residues. Trimming took 3 bases from V and 6 from J, leaving 13 bases between them. CDR3 DNA: TGCGCCAGCAGCTCGGGCCTTTCGGGCAATGAGCAGTTCTTC. This gives the protein CASSSGLSGNEQFF. The variable domain in full, completed from reference TRBV5-1 and TRBJ2-1, reads KAGVTQTPRYLIKTRGQQVTLSCSPISGHRSVSWYQQTPGQGLQFLFEYFSETQRNKGNFPGRFSGRQFSNSRSEMNVSTLELGDSALYLCASSSGLSGNEQFFGPGTRLTVL.

As regards this clone: The same CDR3 is also encoded by other DNA sequences in this sample. This chain links TRBV18 with TRBJ1-1; D gene uncertain. Germline lookup yields CDR1 KGHSH and CDR2 LQKENI. Deletions cut 1 base from V and 4 bases from J, with 22 bases between. This CDR3 has 18 residues. The CDR3 loop is CASSPLHIGGTRFTEAFF. The CDR3 DNA reads TGTGCCAGCTCACCACTTCATATCGGCGGCACCCGGTTCACTGAAGCTTTCTTT.

The chain links TRBV5-1 to TRBJ2-6, with TRBD1 matching over 7 bases. The germline V gene encodes CDR1 SGHRS and CDR2 YFSETQ. Germline trimming cut 3 bases from V and 4 bases from J; bases unmatched to any gene: 7. CDR3 length equals 16 residues. The CDR3: CASSYRQGAGANVLTF. The CDR3, as DNA: TGCGCCAGCAGCTACCGACAGGGAGCAGGGGCCAACGTCCTGACTTTC.

The chain couples TRBV5-8 to TRBJ2-6; D ambiguous. Per germline, CDR1 SGHTS and CDR2 YDEGEE. The length of the CDR3 is 17 residues. Trimming shortened V by 2 bases and J by 0 bases, and 12 bases separated the two germline ends. Here the CDR3 reads CASSFSETSSGANVLTF. For the CDR3, the DNA is TGTGCCAGCAGCTTTTCAGAAACAAGCTCTGGGGCCAACGTCCTGACTTTC. The entire variable domain, with the rest obtained from reference TRBV5-8 and TRBJ2-6, is as follows: EAGVTQSPTHLIKTRGQQATLRCSPISGHTSVYWYQQALGLGLQFLLWYDEGEERNRGNFPPRFSGRQFPNYSSELNVNALELEDSALYLCASSFSETSSGANVLTFGAGSRLTVL.

V is TRBV4-1 and J is TRBJ1-3; 7 nucleotides agree with TRBD1. This CDR3 region has 18 residues. The junction had 12 bases not matched to a gene; V was cut back by 2 bases and J by 2 bases. Per germline, CDR1 MGHRA and CDR2 YSYEKL. For the CDR3, the DNA is TGCGCCAGCAGCCAATTCCACAAAGAGGGGGCTCCTGGAAACACCATATATTTT. Protein sequence: CASSQFHKEGAPGNTIYF.

The rearrangement uses TRBV5-1 and TRBJ2-5, with D tentatively TRBD1 (5 bases). From germline, CDR1 is SGHRS and CDR2 YFSETQ. The CDR3 runs 13 residues. Trimming removed 1 base from V and 2 bases from J, with 6 bases in between. The CDR3 DNA is TGCGCCAGCAGCTTGTACAGGCAAGAGACCCAGTACTTC. It is translated as CASSLYRQETQYF.

This rearrangement joins TRBV5-4 to TRBJ2-4; a weak D match, TRBD1 (6 bases). Germline lookup yields CDR1 SGHNT and CDR2 YYREEE (reference sequence). Trimming stripped 0 bases from V and 7 bases from J, with 11 bases between. This CDR3 region has 14 residues. CDR3 amino acids: CASSLEGVRNIQYF. CDR3 nucleotide sequence: TGTGCCAGCAGCTTGGAGGGGGTGAGGAACATTCAGTACTTC.

The V gene is TRBV6-6, the J gene TRBJ2-1; D is possibly TRBD2 (6 bases). Germline V lookup: CDR1 MNHNY, CDR2 SVGAGI (reference sequence). This CDR3 spans 14 amino acids. V lost 6 bases, J lost 5 bases, and 14 bases lay in between. The CDR3 is CASRNLAINNEQFF. The CDR3 DNA follows: TGTGCCAGCAGGAACCTAGCGATTAACAATGAGCAGTTCTTC.

The chain links TRBV29-1 to TRBJ1-1; unclear D gene. Germline CDR1 and CDR2: SQVTM and ANQGSEA. Trimming removed 0 bases from V and 10 bases from J, with 12 bases in between. The CDR3 sequence is 12 residues long. CDR3 in DNA: TGCAGCGTTGAAGATGGGGTAGCAGGAGCTTTCTTT. This sequence encodes CSVEDGVAGAFF.

The V and J genes are TRBV7-9 and TRBJ1-3, with 9 bases fitting TRBD1. V was clipped by 5 bases and J by 4 bases; unmatched bases: 3. This CDR3 contains 14 residues. Germline V CDR1 and CDR2: SEHNR, FQNEAQ (reference sequence). As DNA, the CDR3 is TGTGCCAGCAGCAAGACAGGGGGAGGAAACACCATATATTTT. Its translation: CASSKTGGGNTIYF.